What follows describes a single T cell receptor beta chain. The germline CDR1 and CDR2 sequences are SEHNR and FQNEAQ (reference sequence). The V and J ends lost 2 bases and 4 bases respectively, with 11 bases between them. The CDR3 spans 14 residues. Recovery among Cohort 3 donors was established by two negative PCRs, clearance, or symptom resolution. The entry originates in a study of blood T cell repertoires in COVID-19. Study-wide background: COVID-19 samples from acute and convalescent phases originated in the United States, Italy and Spain. The cDNA or gDNA used as material had been derived from T cells, B-cell-depleted T cells, or PBMCs.

Profiling relied on immunoSEQ multiplex PCR, and the TCRdb table lists in-frame clones only, not all of them. This sample has roughly 380,000 clones, with around 87% found just once. Sequencing was done on a sample of PBMCs or T cells enriched from blood (not recorded which). This receptor was taken from a young man who had recovered from COVID-19. The gene calls are TRBV7-9 and TRBJ1-2; D gene uncertain. The CDR3 here is CASSLSGVGYGYTF. The CDR3 coding sequence is TGTGCCAGCAGCTTAAGCGGGGTAGGCTATGGCTACACCTTC.